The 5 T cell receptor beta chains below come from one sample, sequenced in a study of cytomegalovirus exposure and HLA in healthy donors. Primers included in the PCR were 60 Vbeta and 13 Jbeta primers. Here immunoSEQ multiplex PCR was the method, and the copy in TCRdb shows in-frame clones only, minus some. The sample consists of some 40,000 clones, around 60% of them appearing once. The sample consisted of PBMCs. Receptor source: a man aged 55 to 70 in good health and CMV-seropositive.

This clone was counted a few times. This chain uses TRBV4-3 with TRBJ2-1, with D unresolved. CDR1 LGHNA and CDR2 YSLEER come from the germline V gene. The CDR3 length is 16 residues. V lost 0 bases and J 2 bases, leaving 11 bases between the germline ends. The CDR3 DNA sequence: TGCGCCAGCAGCCAAGATCTTGGCGGTACCTACAATGAGCAGTTCTTC. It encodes CASSQDLGGTYNEQFF.

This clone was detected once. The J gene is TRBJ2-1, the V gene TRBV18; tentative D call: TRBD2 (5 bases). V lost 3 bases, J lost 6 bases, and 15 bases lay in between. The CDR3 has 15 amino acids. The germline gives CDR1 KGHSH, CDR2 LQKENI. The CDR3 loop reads CASSPSAGAGNEQFF. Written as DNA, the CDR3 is TGTGCCAGCTCACCTTCCGCGGGCGCGGGCAATGAGCAGTTCTTC.

The CDR3 loop is CASSQGSRNTDTQYF. In DNA form, the CDR3 reads TGCGCCAGCAGCCAGGGTTCGCGGAACACAGATACGCAGTATTTT. The rearrangement joins TRBV4-3 to TRBJ2-3, with D unclear. V was pared by 3 bases and J by 2 bases, with 12 bases between. The CDR3 loop spans 15 amino acids. Per the germline V gene, CDR1 is LGHNA and CDR2 is YSLEER.

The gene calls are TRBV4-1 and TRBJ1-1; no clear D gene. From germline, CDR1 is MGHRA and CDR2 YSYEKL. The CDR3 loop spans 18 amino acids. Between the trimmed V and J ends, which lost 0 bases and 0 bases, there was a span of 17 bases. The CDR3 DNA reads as TGCGCCAGCAGCCAAGATCGATCGGTGGTCACTCTGAACACTGAAGCTTTCTTT. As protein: CASSQDRSVVTLNTEAFF.

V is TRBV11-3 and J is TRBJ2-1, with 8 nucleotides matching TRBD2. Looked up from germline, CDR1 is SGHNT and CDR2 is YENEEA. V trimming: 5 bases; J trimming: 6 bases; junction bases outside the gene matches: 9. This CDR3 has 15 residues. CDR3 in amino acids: CASSPRAGDANEQFF. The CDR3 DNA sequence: TGTGCCAGCAGCCCGAGAGCGGGAGACGCCAATGAGCAGTTCTTC.